This TCR beta chain was identified during a study of early T cells in non-severe SARS-CoV-2 infection. As for the study in general: Bulk RNA isolated from unsorted whole blood underwent sequencing; chains were not paired.

The junction had 4 bases not matched to a gene; V was cut back by 3 bases and J by 6 bases. Germline V gives CDR1 SGHTA, CDR2 FQGNSA. The CDR3 totals 16 residues. This clonotype appeared many times. What it recognizes is unknown. Each single cDNA molecule received a unique molecular identifier. A single record per CDR3 protein comes from TCRdb applying MiXCR to the 5' RACE reads. The top ten hold roughly 6% of the sample, which has under 50,000 distinct CDR3 sequences, less than 4.5% seen once. Study-level findings and limits: There was a bias toward anti-spike CD8 responses in VDJdb matching, which missed private and CD4 specificities.

V and J are TRBV7-2 and TRBJ2-1; TRBD2 matches at 14 bases. The source material was whole blood. This TCR derives from an adult who was a healthcare worker with PCR-confirmed SARS-CoV-2 infection or an uninfected control (not recorded which). CDR3 bases: TGTGCCAGCAGCTTTGCCGGGACTAGCGGGAGCAATGAGCAGTTCTTC. Translation: CASSFAGTSGSNEQFF. The full variable domain, completed using reference TRBV7-2 and TRBJ2-1, is GAGVSQSPSNKVTEKGKDVELRCDPISGHTALYWYRQSLGQGLEFLIYFQGNSAPDKSGLPSDRFSAERTGGSVSTLTIQRTQQEDSAVYLCASSFAGTSGSNEQFFGPGTRLTVL.